The clone carrying this T cell receptor (beta chain) was found many times. Antigen specificity is unknown. The CDR3 totals 14 residues. The J segment lost 5 bases and the V segment lost 6 bases, leaving 8 bases of the junction unmatched. The record originates from a study of CD8 T cells in ankylosing spondylitis. Study outcomes and limitations: Blood of patients with ankylosing spondylitis appeared to be characterized by a TCR beta motif of eight highly homologous variants.

Via MiXCR, TCRdb re-called the 5' RACE reads, giving one row per CDR3 protein. The sample has about 840,000 distinct CDR3 sequences, over 9.5% seen once; the top ten hold 0.51%. The TCR was taken from a male donor with ankylosing spondylitis. The V call is TRBV12-3 or TRBV12-4, the J call TRBJ1-1, with 8 bases identical to TRBD1. The specimen sequenced was blood, either unsorted or a sorted T cell fraction (not recorded which). Written as DNA, the CDR3 is TGTGCCAGCAGCCCACAGGGGGTATGGACTGAAGCTTTCTTT. It is translated as CASSPQGVWTEAFF.